This T cell receptor (beta chain) was obtained from a study of radiation and T cells in renal cell carcinoma. Time point described: blood 2 weeks post-SBRT. The treatment is: 15 Gy SBRT to primary tumor, nephrectomy 4 weeks later. Data came from immunoSEQ multiplex PCR; TCRdb stores just in-frame clones and leaves some out. This table has 150,000 or so clones, 80% to 90% appearing once. V lost 0 bases, J lost 7 bases, and 3 bases stayed unmatched. The CDR3 loop spans 13 amino acids. Germline V lookup: CDR1 SGDLS, CDR2 YYNGEE. The sequence derives from a woman between 45 and 60 years old with renal cell carcinoma. The specimen was blood, collected from a patient whose treatment included radiotherapy and nephrectomy. The chain is built from TRBV9 and TRBJ2-7; 8 nucleotides agree with TRBD1. The CDR3 sequence: CASSVGTGGEQYF. The CDR3 DNA reads as TGTGCCAGCAGCGTAGGTACAGGGGGTGAGCAGTACTTC. The full variable domain, rest sourced from reference TRBV9 and TRBJ2-7, is DSGVTQTPKHLITATGQRVTLRCSPRSGDLSVYWYQQSLDQGLQFLIQYYNGEERAKGNILERFSAQQFPDLHSELNLSSLELGDSALYFCASSVGTGGEQYFGPGTRLTVT.